These 15 T cell receptor beta chains were all obtained from the same sample, sequenced in a study of glioma-infiltrating T cells. Amplification of TCR alpha and beta CDR3 regions from RNA used iRepertoire nested multiplex PCR. TCRdb analysed the multiplex PCR reads with MiXCR anew, one entry per CDR3 protein. The sample includes about 410,000 distinct CDR3 sequences, approximately 42% of them seen just once. The source material was glioma tissue, nonneoplastic brain tissue, or PBMCs (not recorded which). The origin of the receptors is a human donor with low-grade glioma or glioblastoma, undergoing nonglioma brain surgery, or in good health (not recorded which).

This clonotype showed up many times. The V gene is TRBV27, the J gene TRBJ2-1; 8 bases match TRBD2. From germline, CDR1 is MNHEY and CDR2 SMNVEV (reference sequence). V lost 5 bases and J lost 5; bases outside the gene matches: 11. This CDR3 comprises 16 residues. DNA of the CDR3: TGTGCCAGCAGTGGGCCCGGGACTAGGAATAACAATGAGCAGTTCTTC. As protein: CASSGPGTRNNNEQFF.

The chain links TRBV28 to TRBJ2-7; D possibly corresponds to TRBD1 (5 bases). The CDR3 is 13 residues long. V was trimmed by 6 bases and J by 7 bases, leaving 16 bases between them. The germline V gene encodes CDR1 MDHEN and CDR2 SYDVKM. The CDR3 reads CASSSPGRVEQYF. The DNA of the CDR3 is TGTGCCAGCAGCTCCCCGGGCAGGGTGGAGCAGTACTTC.

CDR3 amino acids: CSVATGSLGHEQYF. CDR3 DNA: TGCAGCGTGGCGACAGGTAGCTTAGGGCACGAGCAGTACTTC. The rearrangement links TRBV29-1 to TRBJ2-7; D is perhaps TRBD1 (6 bases). CDR1 is SQVTM and CDR2 is ANQGSEA in the germline V gene. The CDR3 extends over 14 amino acids. Trimming removed 6 bases at V and 5 bases at J, with 20 bases between.

With regard to this clonotype: This could be a read error, since a much larger clone is one nucleotide away. The chain combines TRBV6-2 or TRBV6-3 with TRBJ2-1, with D tentatively TRBD1 or TRBD2 (6 bases each). This CDR3 has 13 residues. The germline V gene encodes CDR1 MNHEY and CDR2 SVGEGT. The V end lost 8 bases, the J end lost 7 bases, and 15 bases lay between the germline ends. The CDR3, as DNA: TGTGCCAGCGGCAAAACGGGGGCGAATGAGCAGTTCTTC. Translated, it gives CASGKTGANEQFF.

The chain uses TRBV6-6 and TRBJ2-1; D is ambiguous. Per the germline V gene, CDR1 is MNHNY and CDR2 is SVGAGI (reference sequence). Trimming removed 6 bases at V and 10 bases at J, with 22 bases between. This CDR3 region has 15 residues. The chain's CDR3 is CASSPYSPLLKEQFF. CDR3 in DNA: TGTGCCAGCAGCCCCTATTCCCCCCTCCTCAAGGAGCAGTTCTTC.

The chain uses TRBV4-2 and TRBJ2-7; D remains ambiguous. Trimming took off 5 bases at V and 2 bases at J, with 25 bases between the two ends. The CDR3 extends over 18 amino acids. The germline gives CDR1 LGHNA, CDR2 YNFKEQ. The CDR3 here is CASSSYDPWKGPAYEQYF. In nucleotides, the CDR3 is TGTGCCAGCAGCTCTTACGATCCTTGGAAGGGCCCCGCCTACGAGCAGTACTTC.

The rearrangement uses TRBV7-2 and TRBJ2-5; D call uncertain. Looked up from germline, CDR1 is SGHTA and CDR2 is FQGNSA. V lost 3 bases and J 7 bases, leaving 12 bases between the germline ends. The CDR3 has 13 residues. This CDR3 reads CASSFEFRGTQYF. CDR3 nucleotides: TGTGCCAGCAGCTTTGAATTTCGCGGGACCCAGTACTTC.

This rearrangement joins TRBV12-3 or TRBV12-4 to TRBJ2-3; tentative D call: TRBD2 (6 bases). Trimming removed 6 bases at V and 0 bases at J, with 16 bases between. The CDR3 has 16 amino acids. The CDR3 DNA is TGTGCCAGCAGGGGGGGACGGTTCGCTAGCACAGATACGCAGTATTTT. Its translation: CASRGGRFASTDTQYF.

The chain links TRBV10-3 to TRBJ2-5; D is unclear. Germline CDR1 ENHRY, CDR2 SYGVKD. CDR3 length equals 14 residues. Here the CDR3 reads CASSPRVSYNEQYF. CDR3 nucleotides: TGTGCTAGCAGCCCTCGGGTGTCATACAATGAGCAGTACTTC.

Details on this clonotype: A read error is possible here, since a much larger clone lies one base away. The rearrangement links TRBV28 to TRBJ2-7; D call uncertain. The CDR3 extends over 13 amino acids. Germline V CDR1 and CDR2: MDHEN, SYDVKM. V lost 3 bases, J lost 3 bases, and 9 bases lay in between. CDR3 in amino acids: CASSFVSNYEQYF. In DNA form, the CDR3 reads TGTGCCAGCAGTTTTGTGAGTAACTACGAGCAGTACTTC.

About this clonotype: This may come from a read error, since a much larger clone is one base off. The chain joins TRBV20-1 to TRBJ2-1, with a weak D call TRBD2 (6 bases). Germline values: CDR1 DFQATT, CDR2 SNEGSKA (reference sequence). The CDR3 runs 15 residues. CDR3 region: CSAYSVSGDYNERFF. Written as DNA, the CDR3 is TGCAGTGCTTATTCAGTTAGCGGAGATTACAATGAGCGGTTCTTC.

This clonotype was counted at least ten times. The V and J genes are TRBV27 and TRBJ1-5; 7 positions match TRBD1. After removal of 6 bases from V and 6 bases from J, the junction contained 11 bases not matched to a gene. This CDR3 region has 15 residues. Germline assignment: CDR1 MNHEY and CDR2 SMNVEV (reference sequence). The CDR3 bases are TGTGCCAGCAGCCCCTTTAAGGGGGCAGGTCAGCCCCAGCATTTT. Translating it yields CASSPFKGAGQPQHF.

Many counts were recorded for this clonotype. The chain uses TRBV6-6 and TRBJ2-7; D possibly corresponds to TRBD1 (5 bases). The CDR3 has 14 amino acids. V was trimmed by 2 bases and J by 2 bases, leaving 10 bases between them. Germline V gene data show CDR1 as MNHNY and CDR2 as SVGAGI (reference sequence). DNA of the CDR3: TGTGCCAGCAGTTACAGGCAGGGCCCCTACGAGCAGTACTTC. Its protein is CASSYRQGPYEQYF.

The chain employs TRBV12-5 and TRBJ2-2, with 9 bases that match TRBD2. The CDR3 is made up of 16 amino acids. J gave up 7 bases and V 7 bases, and 13 bases lay outside the gene matches. Germline V gene data show CDR1 as LGHNT and CDR2 as FRNRAP. The CDR3 sequence: CASALVVSGSIGELFF. The CDR3 DNA is TGTGCTAGTGCCTTGGTCGTTAGCGGGAGCATCGGGGAGCTGTTTTTT.

As for this clonotype: The junction shows a germline mismatch at one end, possibly a read error. The chain employs TRBV11-1 and TRBJ1-1; 7 positions agree with TRBD1. Per the germline V gene, CDR1 is SGHAT and CDR2 is FQDESV (reference sequence). The CDR3 has 14 residues. This chain's CDR3 is CASSVQGSETEASF. DNA for the CDR3: TGTGCCAGCAGCGTACAGGGGTCTGAAACTGAAGCTTCCTTT.